The T cell receptor beta chain described here comes from a study of T cell clonality in common variable immunodeficiency. This clone was observed at least ten times. Its antigen remains unidentified. The read terminates 3 residues ahead of where the CDR3 ends, so the germline J gene completes it. Caucasian heritage predominated among both patients and controls. V was pared by 4 bases and J by 1 base, with 15 bases between. Germline lookup yields CDR1 SGHRS and CDR2 YFSETQ. The CDR3 sequence is 16 residues long. Study conclusions and caveats: Fewer TCRbeta clones were shared among CVID subjects than controls.

Libraries were prepared by immunoSEQ multiplex PCR; TCRdb keeps only in-frame clonotypes and omits some of them. The sample shows tens of thousands of clones, no singletons; the ten largest hold 8% to 13%. This clonotype was obtained from a person aged 18 to 75 in good health. The sequencing sample was made of peripheral blood mononuclear cells. The gene calls are TRBV5-1 and TRBJ1-5; a weak D match, TRBD1 (5 bases). The DNA read from the CDR3 is TGCGCCAGCAGCCTCGGGACTTCGGGAAGCAATCAGCCC. As protein: CASSLGTSGSNQP. The full-length CDR3 reads as CASSLGTSGSNQPQHF.